This entry lists 9 T cell receptor beta chains sequenced from one sample in a study of shared clonotypes between healthy human individuals. Clones were sequenced by immunoSEQ multiplex PCR, and TCRdb holds only the in-frame ones, with some missing. The sample consists of 2,500,000 or so clones, less than 95% of them appearing once. The sample taken for sequencing was naive CD4+ T cells from PBMCs. The subset was: CD45RA+ positively selected. The receptor source for this set is a man aged 18 to 30 in good health. Some clones in this sample may be carry-over from other donors' samples.

With respect to this clone: The same CDR3 arises from other DNA sequences in this sample as well. The V gene is TRBV18, the J gene TRBJ1-5; no reliable D call. V was cut by 3 bases and J by 4 bases, with 7 bases left in between. The germline CDR1 and CDR2 sequences are KGHSH and LQKENI. The CDR3 is 13 residues long. CDR3 DNA sequence: TGTGCCAGCTCACCCGGAGAAAATCAGCCCCAGCATTTT. This codes for CASSPGENQPQHF.

This sequence joins TRBV29-1 and TRBJ2-5; 10 bases align to TRBD1. The CDR3 is 13 amino acids. Unmatched junction bases numbered 3, after V lost 6 bases and J lost 2 bases. Germline CDR1 is SQVTM and CDR2 is ANQGSEA. CDR3 protein: CSVDRGHQETQYF. In DNA form, the CDR3 reads TGCAGCGTCGACAGGGGGCATCAAGAGACCCAGTACTTC.

The J gene is TRBJ2-7, the V gene TRBV2; tentative D call: TRBD1 (5 bases). Germline V gives CDR1 SNHLY, CDR2 FYNNEI. Trimming shortened V by 7 bases and J by 3 bases, and 7 bases separated the two germline ends. CDR3 size: 11 residues. The CDR3 is CASTQVYEQYF. The CDR3 DNA reads TGTGCCAGCACACAGGTCTACGAGCAGTACTTC.

The rearrangement uses TRBV15 and TRBJ2-3, with 11 bases identical to TRBD2. This CDR3 has 16 amino acids. Germline V gene sequence: CDR1 LNHNV, CDR2 YYDKDF (reference sequence). J gave up 8 bases and V 0 bases, and 7 bases lay outside the gene matches. CDR3 region: CATSRETSGSLGTQYF. CDR3 sequence (DNA): TGTGCCACCAGCAGAGAAACTAGCGGGAGTTTAGGTACGCAGTATTTT.

The chain's CDR3 is CASSLVGDYLSTDTQYF. The CDR3 DNA sequence: TGTGCCAGCAGCTTAGTAGGGGACTACCTCAGCACAGATACGCAGTATTTT. V gene TRBV7-2 combines with J gene TRBJ2-3, with 7 bases identical to TRBD2. V dropped 1 base and J dropped 0; count of bases not matched to a gene: 7. Germline loops: CDR1 SGHTA, CDR2 FQGNSA. The CDR3 covers 17 residues.

The rearrangement uses TRBV6-5 and TRBJ1-1; D possibly corresponds to TRBD1 (6 bases). The CDR3 sequence is 15 residues long. In germline, CDR1 is MNHEY, CDR2 SVGAGI. V shed 0 bases and J shed 3 bases, with 11 bases lying between them. For the CDR3, the DNA is TGTGCCAGCAGTTACTCTTACAGGGAGCACACTGAAGCTTTCTTT. Translation gives CASSYSYREHTEAFF.

The chain has TRBV18 and TRBJ1-2, with D unclear. The CDR3 consists of 11 residues. The V end lost 5 bases, the J end lost 5 bases, and 6 bases lay between the germline ends. The germline V gene has CDR1 KGHSH and CDR2 LQKENI. CDR3 residues: CASSKEYGYTF. CDR3 nucleotide sequence: TGTGCCAGCTCAAAGGAATATGGCTACACCTTC.

The chain links TRBV4-1 to TRBJ2-1, with 12 bases identical to TRBD2. Germline trimming cut 4 bases from V and 5 bases from J; bases unmatched to any gene: 9. The CDR3 has 17 residues. The germline CDR1 and CDR2 sequences are MGHRA and YSYEKL. CDR3 residues: CASSLRRTSGTDNEQFF. The CDR3 DNA reads TGCGCCAGCAGCCTCCGAAGGACTAGCGGGACCGACAATGAGCAGTTCTTC.

J is TRBJ2-1 and V is TRBV27, with 7 bases identical to TRBD1. From germline, CDR1 is MNHEY and CDR2 SMNVEV (reference sequence). V lost 2 bases, J lost 7 bases, and 8 bases stayed unmatched. The CDR3 has 15 residues. The CDR3 DNA sequence: TGTGCCAGCAGTTTACAGGGGGTAGAACGGAATGAGCAGTTCTTC. It is translated as CASSLQGVERNEQFF.